This TCR beta chain was found in a study of identical twins. Germline V gene lookup returns CDR1 ENHRY and CDR2 SYGVKD. V lost 1 base and J 6 bases, leaving 7 bases between the germline ends. This CDR3 has 12 amino acids. MiXCR, run by TCRdb on the 5' RACE reads, gives a single entry per CDR3 protein. The sample shows 750,000 to 950,000 distinct CDR3 sequences, roughly 12% of them seen only once. For this clonotype: The antigen is undetermined.

General study points: The presence of invariant MAIT and iNKT cells could partly confound analyses of zero-insertion sequences. There was an excess of low generation probability in the out-of-frame alpha sequences that twins shared. Less excess twin sharing appeared in beta out-of-frame sequences.

These data were also reused for a study on yellow fever vaccine responses in identical twins.

The TCR was taken from a woman under 30 in good health. The chain links TRBV10-3 to TRBJ2-7; D might be TRBD2 (6 bases). Sample: PBMCs. The CDR3 is CAISELAVEQYF. The CDR3 bases are TGTGCCATCAGTGAGTTAGCGGTCGAGCAGTACTTC.